A selection of T cell receptor beta chains follows, all from one sample in a study of T-cell reconstitution after alpha-beta-depleted transplantation in children. TCRdb independently ran MiXCR on the PCR reads; one entry per CDR3 protein. The table has some 520,000 distinct CDR3 sequences, about 33% seen once. The specimen was PBMCs from the stem cell graft donor, collected from the stem cell graft. The receptors shown here come from a human donor who donated a stem cell graft to a child with aplastic anemia. CDR3s include the opening cysteine and the closing phenylalanine or tryptophan. The D gene is left open where the match is weak. Size is stated for part of the rows, as once, few or many counts, or as a class when the clone is expanded.

D gene,clone size,V gene,J gene,CDR3 DNA,CDR3 protein
NA,once,TRBV7-2,TRBJ2-1,TGTGCCAGCAGGGAGGGGGGAGGCAATTCCTACAATGAGCAGTTCTTC,CASREGGGNSYNEQFF
NA,NA,TRBV7-2,TRBJ2-2,TGTGCCAGCAGCTTAGCGCGAGGGGCAGTCGGCGGGGAGCTGTTTTTT,CASSLARGAVGGELFF
NA,NA,TRBV27,TRBJ1-3,TGTGCCAGCAGTTCACTATCGACAGGTGGAAACACCATATATTTT,CASSSLSTGGNTIYF
NA,NA,TRBV25-1,TRBJ1-4,TGTGCCAGCAAAAGGGCGGGGGCAGGAGAAAAACTGTTTTTT,CASKRAGAGEKLFF
TRBD1,many,TRBV6-1,TRBJ2-7,TGTGCCAGCAGACTGACCGGGACAGGGCCCTACGAGCAGTACTTC,CASRLTGTGPYEQYF
NA,NA,TRBV6-2/TRBV6-3,TRBJ2-4,TGTGCCACTACCCGACAGGGAGGGACCAAAAACATTCAGTACTTC,CATTRQGGTKNIQYF
TRBD2,many,TRBV11-2,TRBJ2-3,TGTGCCAGCAGCTCCCAACTAGCGGGGCCTACAGATACGCAGTATTTT,CASSSQLAGPTDTQYF
NA,NA,TRBV6-2/TRBV6-3,TRBJ2-2,TGTGCCAGCACCCTGCTGGTGTCGACCGGGGAGCTGTTTTTT,CASTLLVSTGELFF
NA,once,TRBV5-4,TRBJ2-1,TGTGCCAGCAGCTTGGGTGGCGGAATCAAAAACAATGAGCAGTTCTTC,CASSLGGGIKNNEQFF
NA,few,TRBV5-1,TRBJ2-1,TGCGCCAGCAGCTTGGGAAGCGGGCCAAAGGATGAGCAGTTCTTC,CASSLGSGPKDEQFF
TRBD2,few,TRBV30,TRBJ2-1,TGTGCCTGGAGTGTAACTCGATTGACTAGCGGGAGATCCAATGAGCAGTTCTTC,CAWSVTRLTSGRSNEQFF
NA,NA,TRBV28,TRBJ2-1,TGTGCCACAGGGGATACGACCTACAATGAGCAGTTCTTC,CATGDTTYNEQFF
TRBD1,few,TRBV29-1,TRBJ1-4,TGCAGCGTTGAAGACCGACAGGGTGCTAATGAAAAACTGTTTTTT,CSVEDRQGANEKLFF
TRBD1,NA,TRBV5-4,TRBJ2-1,TGTGCCAGCAGCTTGGAGGACAGGGACAATGAGCAGTTCTTC,CASSLEDRDNEQFF
TRBD2,few,TRBV12-3/TRBV12-4,TRBJ2-1,TGTGCCAGCAGTTTAATTTGGGGTAGCGGGAGCCACAATGAGCAGTTCTTC,CASSLIWGSGSHNEQFF
NA,few,TRBV20-1,TRBJ1-1,TGCAGTGCTAGCCCACCAATGAACACTGAAGCTTTCTTT,CSASPPMNTEAFF
TRBD1,few,TRBV28,TRBJ1-2,TGTGCCAGCAGCACAGGGGTCAGCGGCTATGGCTACACCTTC,CASSTGVSGYGYTF
TRBD2,NA,TRBV5-1,TRBJ2-1,TGCGCCAGCAGCTTGGAGAGCGGGATATACAATGAGCAGTTCTTC,CASSLESGIYNEQFF
NA,NA,TRBV9,TRBJ2-5,TGTGCCAGCAGCGTAGCCGGCGGCCAAGAGACCCAGTACTTC,CASSVAGGQETQYF
NA,once,TRBV2,TRBJ1-1,TGTGCCAGCAGTGACCAGGAGAACACTGAAGCTTTCTTT,CASSDQENTEAFF
TRBD1,NA,TRBV5-1,TRBJ1-4,TGCGCCAGCAGCTTAGGCTATTCGACAGGGTCGGAAAAACTGTTTTTT,CASSLGYSTGSEKLFF
NA,NA,TRBV9,TRBJ2-5,TGTGCCAGCAGCCCAGACATAAGTAAAGAGACCCAGTACTTC,CASSPDISKETQYF
NA,few,TRBV30,TRBJ1-4,TGTGCCTGGAGTGTAGGCGGCAGCCCTGTCAAACTGTTTTTT,CAWSVGGSPVKLFF
NA,few,TRBV12-3/TRBV12-4,TRBJ2-2,TGTGCCAGCAGTTTACAGGGCACCGGGGAGCTGTTTTTT,CASSLQGTGELFF
NA,NA,TRBV30,TRBJ2-5,TGTGCCTGGAGTGTACAAGGGACGTTAAGGGGACAGACCCAGTACTTC,CAWSVQGTLRGQTQYF
NA,once,TRBV5-1,TRBJ2-3,TGCGCCAGCAGCTTGGGGGGGCAGGCCACAGATTCCGGTACGCAGTATTTT,CASSLGGQATDSGTQYF
TRBD2,many,TRBV7-6,TRBJ2-1,TGTGCCAGCAGCACGACTAGCGTTCACAATGAGCAGTTCTTC,CASSTTSVHNEQFF
TRBD1,NA,TRBV6-2/TRBV6-3,TRBJ2-1,TGTGCCAGCAGTTACGGATTGGGGACAGAGCGCTACAATGAGCAGTTCTTC,CASSYGLGTERYNEQFF